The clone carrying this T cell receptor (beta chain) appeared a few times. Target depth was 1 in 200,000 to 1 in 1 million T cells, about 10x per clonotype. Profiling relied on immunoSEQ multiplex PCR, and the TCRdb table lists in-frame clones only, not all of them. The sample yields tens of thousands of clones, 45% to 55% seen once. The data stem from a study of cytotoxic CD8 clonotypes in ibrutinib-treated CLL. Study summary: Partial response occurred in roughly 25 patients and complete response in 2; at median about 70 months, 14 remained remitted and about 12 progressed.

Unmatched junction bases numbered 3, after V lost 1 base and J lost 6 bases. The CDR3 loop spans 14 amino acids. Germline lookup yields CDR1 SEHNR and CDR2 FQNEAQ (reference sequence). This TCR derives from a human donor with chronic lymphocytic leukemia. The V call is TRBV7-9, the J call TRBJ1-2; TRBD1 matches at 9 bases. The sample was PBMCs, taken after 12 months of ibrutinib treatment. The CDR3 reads CASSLGDRADGYTF. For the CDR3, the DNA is TGTGCCAGCAGCTTAGGGGACAGGGCAGATGGCTACACCTTC.